The source of this TCR beta chain is a study of blood T cells in healthy people across ages. Study summary: Per every two T cells, about one barcoded beta molecule was captured by template switching.

Healthy individuals of Caucasian origin from Russia, aged roughly 6 to 90, served as donors. This CDR3 has 15 amino acids. Per the germline V gene, CDR1 is MGHRA and CDR2 is YSYEKL. Deletions cut 4 bases from V and 6 bases from J, with 19 bases between. Combining a sample-barcoded 5' primer with a J-beta primer mix, a second PCR ran for roughly 6 to 12 cycles. Each cDNA molecule carried a tag from a template-switch adaptor that contained 12 random nucleotides. TCRdb reprocessed the 5' RACE reads via MiXCR and lists one record per CDR3 protein. The sample comprises roughly 2 million distinct CDR3 sequences, roughly 52% of which are singletons, and about 2.1% rests with the top ten.

Sequencing was done on a sample of blood. The V and J genes are TRBV4-1 and TRBJ2-7; D possibly corresponds to TRBD1 (6 bases). This clonotype originated in a woman aged 40 to 49 in good health. CDR3 residues: CASSLMGQGPPEQYF. CDR3 DNA: TGCGCCAGCAGCCTCATGGGCCAGGGGCCTCCCGAGCAGTACTTC.